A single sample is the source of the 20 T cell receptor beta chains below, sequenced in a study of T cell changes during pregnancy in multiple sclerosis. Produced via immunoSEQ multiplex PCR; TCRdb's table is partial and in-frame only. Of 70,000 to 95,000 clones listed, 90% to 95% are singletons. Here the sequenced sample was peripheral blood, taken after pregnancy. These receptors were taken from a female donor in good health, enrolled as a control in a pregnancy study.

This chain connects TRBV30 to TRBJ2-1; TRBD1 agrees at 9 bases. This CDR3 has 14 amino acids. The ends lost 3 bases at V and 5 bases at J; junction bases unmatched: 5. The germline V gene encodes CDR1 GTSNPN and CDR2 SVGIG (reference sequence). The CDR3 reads CAWSRDRVDNEQFF. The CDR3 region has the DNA TGTGCCTGGAGCCGGGACAGGGTCGACAATGAGCAGTTCTTC.

The CDR3 loop reads CARSLESVPYEQYF. CDR3 DNA: TGTGCCAGAAGCTTGGAATCGGTGCCCTACGAGCAGTACTTC. V is TRBV5-3 and J is TRBJ2-7; no clear D. TRBV5-3 is annotated as an ORF whose role is uncertain. Trimming took off 0 bases at V and 2 bases at J, with 9 bases between the two ends. This CDR3 contains 14 residues.

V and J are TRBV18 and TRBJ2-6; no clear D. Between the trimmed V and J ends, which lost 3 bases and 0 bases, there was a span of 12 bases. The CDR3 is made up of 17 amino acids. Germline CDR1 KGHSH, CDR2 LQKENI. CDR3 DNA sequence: TGTGCCAGCTCACCCGCAGTAACAAGCTCTGGGGCCAACGTCCTGACTTTC. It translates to CASSPAVTSSGANVLTF.

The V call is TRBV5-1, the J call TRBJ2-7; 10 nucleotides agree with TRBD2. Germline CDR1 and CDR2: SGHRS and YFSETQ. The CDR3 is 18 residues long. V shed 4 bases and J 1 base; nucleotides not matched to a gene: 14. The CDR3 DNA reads TGCGCCAGCAGCCCTAAACCAGCTAGCGGGAGTATATCCTACGAGCAGTACTTC. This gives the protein CASSPKPASGSISYEQYF.

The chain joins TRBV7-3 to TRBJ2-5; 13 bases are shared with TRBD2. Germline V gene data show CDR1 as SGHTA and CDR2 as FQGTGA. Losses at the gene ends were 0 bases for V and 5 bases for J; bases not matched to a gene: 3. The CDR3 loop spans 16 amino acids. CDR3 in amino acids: CASSLTTSGGRETQYF. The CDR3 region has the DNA TGTGCCAGCAGCTTAACGACTAGCGGGGGGCGGGAGACCCAGTACTTC.

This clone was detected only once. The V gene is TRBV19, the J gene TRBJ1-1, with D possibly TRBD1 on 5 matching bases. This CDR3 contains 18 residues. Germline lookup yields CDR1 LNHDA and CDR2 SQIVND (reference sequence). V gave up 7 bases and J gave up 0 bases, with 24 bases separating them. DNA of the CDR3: TGTGCCAGTACCCGCAGGGCAGCCACGACCAACATGAACACTGAAGCTTTCTTT. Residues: CASTRRAATTNMNTEAFF.

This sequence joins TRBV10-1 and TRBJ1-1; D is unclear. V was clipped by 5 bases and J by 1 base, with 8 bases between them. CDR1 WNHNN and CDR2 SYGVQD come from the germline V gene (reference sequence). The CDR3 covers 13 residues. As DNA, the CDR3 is TGCGCCAGCAGTCTTACACCGAACACTGAAGCTTTCTTT. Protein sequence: CASSLTPNTEAFF.

CDR3 sequence (DNA): TGTGCCATCAGTGATGGCGGGGGTGAGGTGAACATTCAGTACTTC. Translation: CAISDGGGEVNIQYF. V gene TRBV10-3 combines with J gene TRBJ2-4; 7 bases line up with TRBD2. Trimming cost V 3 bases and J 7 bases; bases outside gene matches: 9. The V gene's germline CDR1 is ENHRY and CDR2 SYGVKD. The CDR3 extends over 15 amino acids.

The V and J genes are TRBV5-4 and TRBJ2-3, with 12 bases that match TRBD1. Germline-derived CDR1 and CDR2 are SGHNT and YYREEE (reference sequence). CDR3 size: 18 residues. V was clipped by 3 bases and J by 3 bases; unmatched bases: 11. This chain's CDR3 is CASSWGTGGALRTDTQYF. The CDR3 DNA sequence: TGTGCCAGCAGCTGGGGGACAGGGGGCGCCCTGAGAACAGATACGCAGTATTTT.

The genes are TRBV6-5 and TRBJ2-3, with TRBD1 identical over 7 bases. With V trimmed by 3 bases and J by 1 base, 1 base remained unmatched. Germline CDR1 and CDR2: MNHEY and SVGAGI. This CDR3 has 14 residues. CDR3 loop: CASSYGTGTDTQYF. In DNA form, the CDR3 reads TGTGCCAGCAGTTATGGGACAGGCACAGATACGCAGTATTTT.

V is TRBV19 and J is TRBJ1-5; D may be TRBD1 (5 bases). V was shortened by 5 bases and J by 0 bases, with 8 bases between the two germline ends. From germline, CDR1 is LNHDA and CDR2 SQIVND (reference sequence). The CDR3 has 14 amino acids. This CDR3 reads CASSWTHSNQPQHF. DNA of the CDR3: TGTGCCAGTAGTTGGACACATAGCAATCAGCCCCAGCATTTT.

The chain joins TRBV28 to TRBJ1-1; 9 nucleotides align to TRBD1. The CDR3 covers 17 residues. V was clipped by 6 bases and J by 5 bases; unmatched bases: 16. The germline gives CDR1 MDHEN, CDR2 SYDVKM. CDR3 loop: CASRSPGQGSRETEAFF. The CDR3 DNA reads TGTGCCAGCAGATCGCCGGGACAGGGATCTCGAGAGACTGAAGCTTTCTTT. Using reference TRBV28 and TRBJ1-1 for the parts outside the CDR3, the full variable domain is DVKVTQSSRYLVKRTGEKVFLECVQDMDHENMFWYRQDPGLGLRLIYFSYDVKMKEKGDIPEGYSVSREKKERFSLILESASTNQTSMYLCASRSPGQGSRETEAFFGQGTRLTVV.

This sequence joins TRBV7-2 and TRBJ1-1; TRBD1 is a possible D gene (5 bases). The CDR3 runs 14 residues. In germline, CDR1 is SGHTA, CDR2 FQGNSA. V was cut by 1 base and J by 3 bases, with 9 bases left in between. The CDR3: CASSLVGGDTEAFF. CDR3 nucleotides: TGTGCCAGCAGCTTAGTTGGAGGGGACACTGAAGCTTTCTTT.

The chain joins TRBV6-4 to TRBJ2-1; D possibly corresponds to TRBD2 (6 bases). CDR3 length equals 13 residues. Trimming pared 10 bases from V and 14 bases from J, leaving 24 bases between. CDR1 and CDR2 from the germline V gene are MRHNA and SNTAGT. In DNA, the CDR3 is TGTGCCACTGATGACAAGGAGGGGCAAGGGGAGTTCTTC. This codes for CATDDKEGQGEFF.

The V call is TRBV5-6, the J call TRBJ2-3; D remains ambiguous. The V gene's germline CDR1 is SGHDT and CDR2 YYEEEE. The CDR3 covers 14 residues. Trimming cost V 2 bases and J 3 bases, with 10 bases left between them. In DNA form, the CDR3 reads TGTGCCAGCAGCTTACCCCGGTCAACAGATACGCAGTATTTT. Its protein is CASSLPRSTDTQYF.

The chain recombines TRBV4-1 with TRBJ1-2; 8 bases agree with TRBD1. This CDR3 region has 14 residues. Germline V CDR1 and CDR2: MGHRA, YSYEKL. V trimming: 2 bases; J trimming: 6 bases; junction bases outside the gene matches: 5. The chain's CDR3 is CASSQPGGFNGYTF. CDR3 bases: TGCGCCAGCAGCCAACCAGGGGGCTTCAATGGCTACACCTTC.

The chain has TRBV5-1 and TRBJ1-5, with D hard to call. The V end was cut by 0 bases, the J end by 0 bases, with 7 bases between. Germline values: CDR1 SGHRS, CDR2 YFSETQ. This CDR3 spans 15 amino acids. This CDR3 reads CASSLGGYSNQPQHF. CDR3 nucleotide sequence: TGCGCCAGCAGCTTGGGCGGGTATAGCAATCAGCCCCAGCATTTT.

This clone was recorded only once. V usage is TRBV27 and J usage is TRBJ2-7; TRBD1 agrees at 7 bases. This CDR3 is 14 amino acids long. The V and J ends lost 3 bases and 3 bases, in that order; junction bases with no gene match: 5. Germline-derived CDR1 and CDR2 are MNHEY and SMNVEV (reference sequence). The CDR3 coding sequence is TGTGCCAGCAGTTTGTCTCCAGGGGGCTACGAGCAGTACTTC. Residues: CASSLSPGGYEQYF.

This chain's CDR3 is CASSFFSGYSGNTIYF. The CDR3, as DNA: TGTGCCAGCAGCTTTTTCTCCGGTTACTCTGGAAACACCATATATTTT. The chain employs TRBV7-8 and TRBJ1-3; no definite D call. This CDR3 is built from 16 residues. Trimming took off 3 bases at V and 0 bases at J, with 12 bases between the two ends. Per germline, CDR1 SGHVS and CDR2 FQNEAQ.

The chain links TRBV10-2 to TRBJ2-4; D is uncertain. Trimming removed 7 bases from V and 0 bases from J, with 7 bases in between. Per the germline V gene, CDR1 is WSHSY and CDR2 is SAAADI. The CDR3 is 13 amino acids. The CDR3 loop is CASTFLAKNIQYF. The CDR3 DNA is TGCGCCAGCACGTTTCTAGCCAAAAACATTCAGTACTTC.